The next 30 T cell receptor beta chains were all read from a single sample in a study of blood T cell repertoires in COVID-19. Measured with immunoSEQ multiplex PCR; TCRdb has only the in-frame clones, and not every one. The table lists 100,000 to 150,000 clones, 85% of them singletons. Material: peripheral blood. The source of these receptors is a woman of 80 years or more with COVID-19, enrolled during active disease.

This chain's CDR3 is CASAEQGKNEKLFF. In DNA, the CDR3 is TGTGCCAGCGCCGAGCAGGGCAAAAATGAAAAACTGTTTTTT. The rearrangement uses TRBV6-5 and TRBJ1-4; D possibly corresponds to TRBD1 (5 bases). This CDR3 contains 14 residues. CDR1 MNHEY and CDR2 SVGAGI come from the germline V gene. V was clipped by 8 bases and J by 5 bases, with 15 bases between them.

The rearrangement joins TRBV3-1 (or the pseudogene TRBV3-2) to TRBJ2-3; 7 bases are a match to TRBD2. Germline CDR1 reads LGHDT; CDR2 reads YNNKEL (reference sequence). V gave up 5 bases and J gave up 4 bases; unmatched junction bases: 12. The CDR3 has 16 residues. This CDR3 reads CASSSRGGSSADTQYF. In nucleotides, the CDR3 is TGTGCCAGCAGCTCGAGGGGCGGGAGTTCCGCAGATACGCAGTATTTT.

This chain joins TRBV7-2 and TRBJ1-5; D might be TRBD1 (6 bases). The germline V gene has CDR1 SGHTA and CDR2 FQGNSA. The CDR3 runs to 14 residues. V gave up 5 bases and J gave up 2 bases, with 10 bases separating them. This CDR3 reads CASSKQGGNQPQHF. The CDR3 nucleotides are TGTGCCAGCAGCAAACAGGGTGGCAATCAGCCCCAGCATTTT.

The rearrangement links TRBV27 to TRBJ1-2; D is unclear. This CDR3 is 13 amino acids long. Per the germline V gene, CDR1 is MNHEY and CDR2 is SMNVEV (reference sequence). V was cut by 2 bases and J by 5 bases, with 9 bases left in between. CDR3 nucleotide sequence: TGTGCCAGCAGTTTAAATCAGAAATATGGCTACACCTTC. Residues: CASSLNQKYGYTF.

The CDR3, as DNA: TGTGCCAGCAGCGACAGGGGGACTTGGGGCTACACCTTC. This sequence encodes CASSDRGTWGYTF. The chain uses TRBV5-6 and TRBJ1-2; 9 bases line up with TRBD1. The CDR3 has 13 amino acids. Trimming removed 4 bases from V and 8 bases from J; junction bases left unmatched: 6. Looked up from germline, CDR1 is SGHDT and CDR2 is YYEEEE. Supplemented by reference TRBV5-6 and TRBJ1-2, the full variable domain reads DAGVTQSPTHLIKTRGQQVTLRCSPKSGHDTVSWYQQALGQGPQFIFQYYEEEERQRGNFPDRFSGHQFPNYSSELNVNALLLGDSALYLCASSDRGTWGYTFGSGTRLTVV.

This chain connects TRBV19 to TRBJ1-6, with TRBD1 identical over 7 bases. Trimming removed 5 bases from V and 0 bases from J; junction bases left unmatched: 1. In germline, CDR1 is LNHDA, CDR2 SQIVND (reference sequence). CDR3 size: 15 residues. CDR3 protein: CASSQGVSYNSPLHF. The DNA of the CDR3 is TGTGCCAGTAGTCAGGGGGTCTCCTATAATTCACCCCTCCACTTT.

The rearrangement links TRBV12-3 or TRBV12-4 to TRBJ1-2; D is unresolved. Trimming cost V 0 bases and J 3 bases, with 5 bases left between them. The CDR3 runs 13 residues. The CDR3, as DNA: TGTGCCAGCAGTTTAGCGGCCGACTATGGCTACACCTTC. It yields the protein CASSLAADYGYTF.

This chain links TRBV21-1 with TRBJ1-1; the table gives TRBD1 as D, unverified against the DNA. TRBV21-1 is given as a pseudogene. CDR3 length: 15 amino acids. In nucleotides, the CDR3 is TGTGCCAGCAACGAGGGACATCCGGAGAACACTGAAGCTTTCTTT. Translation gives CASNEGHPENTEAFF.

The chain carries TRBV7-9 and TRBJ2-4, with D unresolved. Germline CDR1 is SEHNR and CDR2 is FQNEAQ (reference sequence). V lost 2 bases and J lost 10, with 15 bases in between. The CDR3 totals 14 residues. In DNA, the CDR3 is TGTGCCAGCAGCTTAAGACTGGATGGTGGGATTCAGTACTTC. Translation: CASSLRLDGGIQYF.

This clone appeared a single time. DNA of the CDR3: TGTGCCAGCGGACGGACAGGGAGCAACGAGCAGTACTTC. Translating gives CASGRTGSNEQYF. J is TRBJ2-7 and V is TRBV12-3 or TRBV12-4, with 8 bases aligning to TRBD1. The CDR3 length is 13 residues. V dropped 8 bases and J dropped 5; count of bases not matched to a gene: 8.

The chain links TRBV28 to TRBJ2-3, with 14 bases matching TRBD2. Germline CDR1 MDHEN, CDR2 SYDVKM. Trimming cost V 4 bases and J 4 bases; bases outside gene matches: 7. The CDR3 is 17 amino acids. CDR3: CASSSHPTSGRADTQYF. In nucleotides, the CDR3 is TGTGCCAGCAGTTCGCACCCGACTAGCGGGAGGGCAGATACGCAGTATTTT. Full variable domain (rest looked up from reference TRBV28 and TRBJ2-3): DVKVTQSSRYLVKRTGEKVFLECVQDMDHENMFWYRQDPGLGLRLIYFSYDVKMKEKGDIPEGYSVSREKKERFSLILESASTNQTSMYLCASSSHPTSGRADTQYFGPGTRLTVL.

The rearrangement links TRBV4-2 to TRBJ2-7; 8 bases fit TRBD2. The germline CDR1 and CDR2 sequences are LGHNA and YNFKEQ. With V trimmed by 4 bases and J by 6 bases, 8 bases remained unmatched. The CDR3 length is 14 residues. This CDR3 reads CASSPGLAPLEQYF. CDR3 coding DNA: TGTGCCAGCAGCCCCGGACTAGCCCCCCTCGAGCAGTACTTC.

This sequence joins TRBV14 and TRBJ2-3; D might be TRBD2 (5 bases). Germline assignment: CDR1 SGHDN and CDR2 FVKESK. The ends were cut back, 0 bases at V and 1 base at J, with 14 bases in the middle. CDR3 length: 17 amino acids. DNA of the CDR3: TGTGCCAGCAGCCAAGATGTTGCTAGCTTAGGCACAGATACGCAGTATTTT. Translation gives CASSQDVASLGTDTQYF.

This rearrangement joins TRBV5-4 to TRBJ1-3; D gene uncertain. Trimming took 2 bases from V and 0 from J, leaving 6 bases between them. Germline assignment: CDR1 SGHNT and CDR2 YYREEE (reference sequence). CDR3 size: 14 residues. The CDR3 DNA follows: TGTGCCAGCAGCTTAGGAGTCTCTGGAAACACCATATATTTT. Amino acids: CASSLGVSGNTIYF.

The rearrangement joins TRBV28 to TRBJ1-5; tentative D call: TRBD1 (5 bases). This CDR3 has 15 amino acids. Trimming cost V 5 bases and J 4 bases, with 15 bases left between them. Germline loops: CDR1 MDHEN, CDR2 SYDVKM. CDR3: CASSTTGGPNQPQHF. CDR3 bases: TGTGCCAGCAGTACTACGGGGGGTCCTAATCAGCCCCAGCATTTT. The entire variable domain, with the rest obtained from reference TRBV28 and TRBJ1-5, is as follows: DVKVTQSSRYLVKRTGEKVFLECVQDMDHENMFWYRQDPGLGLRLIYFSYDVKMKEKGDIPEGYSVSREKKERFSLILESASTNQTSMYLCASSTTGGPNQPQHFGDGTRLSIL.

This clone was observed a handful of times. J is TRBJ1-1 and V is TRBV7-9, with 7 positions matching TRBD1. From germline, CDR1 is SEHNR and CDR2 FQNEAQ (reference sequence). The CDR3 loop spans 13 amino acids. Losses at the gene ends were 5 bases for V and 3 bases for J; bases not matched to a gene: 3. The CDR3 nucleotides are TGTGCCAGCAGCCCCACAGGGGACACTGAAGCTTTCTTT. Its translation is CASSPTGDTEAFF.

This clone occurred once. The chain couples TRBV3-1 (or the pseudogene TRBV3-2) to TRBJ2-1; no firm D call. Per the germline V gene, CDR1 is LGHDT and CDR2 is YNNKEL (reference sequence). V dropped 5 bases and J dropped 7 bases, with 12 bases sitting between them. The CDR3 has 13 residues. CDR3 in amino acids: CASSSQTLNEQFF. CDR3 sequence (DNA): TGTGCCAGCAGCTCGCAGACTTTGAATGAGCAGTTCTTC.

This clone occurred a few times. The chain links TRBV10-3 to TRBJ1-2; unclear D gene. The CDR3 is 13 amino acids. The V end was cut by 6 bases, the J end by 2 bases, with 10 bases between. Germline CDR1 is ENHRY and CDR2 is SYGVKD. CDR3 region: CAISPDTNYGYTF. CDR3 sequence (DNA): TGTGCCATCAGCCCAGACACCAACTATGGCTACACCTTC.

The chain is built from TRBV6-1 and TRBJ2-2; no firm D call. CDR3 length: 14 residues. V lost 3 bases, J lost 4 bases, and 9 bases lay in between. The germline V gene encodes CDR1 MNHNS and CDR2 SASEGT. The CDR3 loop is CASSDWAVTGELFF. The CDR3, as DNA: TGTGCCAGCAGTGATTGGGCTGTCACCGGGGAGCTGTTTTTT.

V and J are TRBV7-8 and TRBJ1-2; TRBD1 is a possible D gene (5 bases). CDR1 and CDR2 (germline): SGHVS, FQNEAQ. The CDR3 totals 17 residues. The V end lost 5 bases, the J end lost 2 bases, and 21 bases lay between the germline ends. CDR3 loop: CASSPHGAPGANYGYTF. CDR3 bases: TGTGCCAGCAGCCCCCATGGGGCCCCCGGAGCAAACTATGGCTACACCTTC.

The genes are TRBV20-1 and TRBJ2-3; 9 bases match TRBD2. Germline CDR1 reads DFQATT; CDR2 reads SNEGSKA (reference sequence). After removal of 4 bases from V and 1 base from J, the junction contained 6 bases not matched to a gene. The CDR3 contains 15 residues. The CDR3 nucleotides are TGCAGTGCTAATGAAGCGGGAGGACGCACAGATACGCAGTATTTT. This encodes CSANEAGGRTDTQYF.

The chain employs TRBV6-2 or TRBV6-3 and TRBJ1-6; D gene uncertain. Trimming cost V 0 bases and J 10 bases, with 10 bases left between them. The CDR3 totals 14 residues. CDR1 is MNHEY, CDR2 SVGEGT, per germline. The CDR3 sequence is CASSYSNGRSPLHF. The CDR3 DNA reads as TGTGCCAGCAGTTACTCGAATGGGAGATCACCCCTCCACTTT.

This chain connects TRBV19 to TRBJ1-1, with 7 bases matching TRBD1. Germline CDR1 LNHDA, CDR2 SQIVND (reference sequence). V shed 2 bases, J shed 2 bases, and the junction held 5 bases outside the gene matches. The CDR3 is made up of 15 amino acids. CDR3 protein: CASSIRGQFNTEAFF. CDR3 nucleotide sequence: TGTGCCAGTAGTATAAGGGGACAGTTTAACACTGAAGCTTTCTTT. The variable domain in full, completed from reference TRBV19 and TRBJ1-1, reads DGGITQSPKYLFRKEGQNVTLSCEQNLNHDAMYWYRQDPGQGLRLIYYSQIVNDFQKGDIAEGYSVSREKKESFPLTVTSAQKNPTAFYLCASSIRGQFNTEAFFGQGTRLTVV.

The rearrangement links TRBV6-6 to TRBJ1-3; D remains unclear. Germline loops: CDR1 MNHNY, CDR2 SVGAGI (reference sequence). V lost 6 bases to trimming and J lost 0 bases, with 12 bases between them. This CDR3 has 15 residues. Written as DNA, the CDR3 is TGTGCCAGCAGCTCCCCCAGTATCTCTGGAAACACCATATATTTT. This codes for CASSSPSISGNTIYF.

This clone occurred once. The rearrangement links TRBV14 to TRBJ1-1; TRBD1 is a possible D gene (5 bases). The V gene lost 2 bases and the J gene lost 2 bases, with 12 bases spanning the gap. The germline CDR1 and CDR2 sequences are SGHDN and FVKESK. The CDR3 length is 15 residues. CDR3 in amino acids: CASSQNGHFNTEAFF. The CDR3 DNA follows: TGTGCCAGCAGCCAAAACGGACACTTTAACACTGAAGCTTTCTTT.

This chain connects TRBV7-3 to TRBJ2-7, with D tentatively TRBD2 (6 bases). Germline CDR1 reads SGHTA; CDR2 reads FQGTGA. The CDR3 covers 15 residues. V gave up 5 bases and J gave up 1 base, with 15 bases separating them. The CDR3 bases are TGTGCCAGCAGCCCCGCGCCGGGAGCTTCCTACGAGCAGTACTTC. Translating it yields CASSPAPGASYEQYF.

J is TRBJ1-2 and V is TRBV5-1; D possibly corresponds to TRBD1 (6 bases). Germline lookup yields CDR1 SGHRS and CDR2 YFSETQ. V was clipped by 4 bases and J by 2 bases, with 18 bases between them. The CDR3 extends over 16 amino acids. The CDR3 bases are TGCGCCAGCAGCCGCGATTACTACGACAGGAACTATGGCTACACCTTC. This sequence encodes CASSRDYYDRNYGYTF.

This rearrangement joins TRBV4-2 to TRBJ1-1; D may be TRBD1 (6 bases). Germline CDR1 LGHNA, CDR2 YNFKEQ. This CDR3 is built from 16 residues. Trimming left V 2 bases short and J 5 bases short, with 18 bases between. The CDR3 DNA sequence: TGTGCCAGCAGCCAACGACAGGTGGCTGGCGTTACTGAAGCTTTCTTT. It encodes CASSQRQVAGVTEAFF.

The V and J genes are TRBV5-1 and TRBJ1-2; D not certain. The CDR3 consists of 14 residues. V lost 4 bases to trimming and J lost 4 bases, with 14 bases between them. Germline CDR1 reads SGHRS; CDR2 reads YFSETQ. The chain's CDR3 is CASSPTGLSYGYTF. DNA for the CDR3: TGCGCCAGCAGCCCTACGGGATTAAGCTATGGCTACACCTTC. Supplemented by reference TRBV5-1 and TRBJ1-2, the full variable domain reads KAGVTQTPRYLIKTRGQQVTLSCSPISGHRSVSWYQQTPGQGLQFLFEYFSETQRNKGNFPGRFSGRQFSNSRSEMNVSTLELGDSALYLCASSPTGLSYGYTFGSGTRLTVV.

The rearrangement links TRBV3-1 (or the pseudogene TRBV3-2) to TRBJ2-7, with TRBD1 matching over 8 bases. The CDR3 length is 15 residues. Trimming cost V 5 bases and J 5 bases; bases outside gene matches: 11. Germline CDR1 reads LGHDT; CDR2 reads YNNKEL (reference sequence). The CDR3 spells CASSETRTGLNEQYF. The CDR3 nucleotides are TGTGCCAGCAGCGAAACCAGGACAGGGCTCAACGAGCAGTACTTC.